This T cell receptor beta chain stems from a study of Graves' ophthalmopathy and Graves' hyperthyroidism. Across the whole study: Specimen type is peripheral blood, obtained at initial diagnosis before any treatment. Findings of the study overall: Ophthalmopathy was separated from stable hyperthyroidism by a 13-signature model with 87.88% sensitivity and 81.08% specificity.

This clonotype was observed a single time. Its antigen is not known. This may stem from a read error, because a much larger clone lies one nucleotide away. The conserved phenylalanine or tryptophan normally closing the CDR3 is absent here, so this likely arose from a read error. CDR3 regions of TCR beta were amplified from RNA transcripts. The first round was an RT-PCR with HTBI primers, and the second round was a multiplex PCR. A single record per CDR3 protein comes from TCRdb applying MiXCR to the multiplex PCR reads. The sample includes approximately 700,000 distinct CDR3 sequences, around 40% of them seen just once. The ends were cut back, 0 bases at V and 8 bases at J, with 14 bases in the middle. The CDR3 spans 14 residues. The V gene's germline CDR1 is SGDLS and CDR2 YYNGEE.

This clonotype was obtained from an adult man with Graves' ophthalmopathy. The sample taken for sequencing was peripheral blood. The gene calls are TRBV9 and TRBJ1-2; D is unclear. CDR3 sequence reads: CASSVVDGIEGYTI. In DNA, the CDR3 is TGTGCCAGCAGCGTAGTGGATGGGATAGAGGGCTACACCATC.